These T cell receptor beta chains were read from a single sample in a study of blood T cells in healthy people across ages. TCRdb fed the 5' RACE reads into MiXCR, producing one record per CDR3 protein. The sample records almost 800,000 distinct CDR3 sequences, 55% to 70% being singletons. Sample: blood. The receptors come from a man aged 30 to 45 in good health. The CDR3 runs from the conserved cysteine through the conserved F or W. The D gene is left open where the match is weak. Only part of the rows carry a size: once, few, many, or a class if the clone is expanded.

D gene	J gene	clone size	V gene	CDR3 protein	CDR3 DNA
TRBD2	TRBJ2-1	.	TRBV5-4	CASSSRTSGSYNEQFF	TGTGCCAGCAGCTCCAGGACTAGCGGGTCTTACAATGAGCAGTTCTTC
.	TRBJ2-3	many	TRBV29-1	CSSSDRGGADTQYF	TGCAGCTCCTCGGACAGAGGAGGTGCAGATACGCAGTATTTT
TRBD2	TRBJ2-5	few	TRBV20-1	CSAPQLAGQETQYF	TGCAGTGCTCCCCAGCTAGCGGGGCAAGAGACCCAGTACTTC
TRBD2	TRBJ2-1	.	TRBV7-3	CASSHGLVLYNEQFF	TGTGCCAGCAGCCATGGACTAGTTCTCTACAATGAGCAGTTCTTC
TRBD2	TRBJ2-5	once	TRBV7-2	CASRKGSGGIQETQYF	TGTGCCAGCAGGAAAGGGAGCGGGGGGATTCAAGAGACCCAGTACTTC
.	TRBJ2-1	.	TRBV29-1	CSGETDNEQFF	TGCAGCGGTGAAACGGACAATGAGCAGTTCTTC
.	TRBJ1-2	.	TRBV12-3/TRBV12-4	CASSIRDLYTF	TGTGCCAGCAGTATCCGGGACCTCTACACCTTC
.	TRBJ2-3	few	TRBV20-1	CSASRGGNQDTQYF	TGCAGTGCTAGTAGGGGCGGGAATCAAGATACGCAGTATTTT
TRBD2	TRBJ2-3	.	TRBV20-1	CSARNFVLAGVTDTQYF	TGCAGTGCTAGAAATTTCGTTCTAGCGGGGGTCACAGATACGCAGTATTTT
.	TRBJ2-5	.	TRBV27	CASKSRRGETQYF	TGTGCCAGCAAAAGCCGGAGAGGAGAGACCCAGTACTTC
.	TRBJ2-3	.	TRBV7-2	CASSPRAADTQYF	TGTGCCAGCAGCCCTAGAGCTGCAGATACGCAGTATTTT
.	TRBJ2-3	few	TRBV7-9	CASSSARNPDTQYF	TGTGCCAGCAGCTCCGCACGGAACCCAGATACGCAGTATTTT
.	TRBJ1-1	.	TRBV7-3	CASSPQQGGPEAIF	TGTGCCAGCAGCCCTCAGCAAGGGGGGCCAGAAGCTATCTTT
.	TRBJ2-7	.	TRBV20-1	CSARNVQRWEEWNEQYF	TGCAGTGCTAGAAACGTTCAGAGGTGGGAAGAGTGGAATGAGCAGTACTTC
.	TRBJ2-7	.	TRBV20-1	CSAPTGLTSYEQYF	TGCAGTGCTCCGACAGGACTGACCTCCTACGAGCAGTACTTC
.	TRBJ2-5	.	TRBV10-2	CASSDPETQYF	TGCGCCAGCAGTGATCCAGAGACCCAGTACTTC
TRBD2	TRBJ2-7	.	TRBV28	CASSPTGLLHEQYF	TGTGCCAGCAGTCCAACGGGACTATTACACGAGCAGTACTTC
.	TRBJ1-1	few	TRBV7-2	CASSRPLGEAFF	TGTGCCAGCAGCCGACCCCTGGGTGAAGCTTTCTTT
.	TRBJ2-3	many	TRBV4-1	CASSQGQGDTQYF	TGCGCCAGCAGCCAAGGTCAGGGAGATACGCAGTATTTT
TRBD1	TRBJ2-3	few	TRBV27	CASSLTGQGRQRDTDTQYF	TGTGCCAGCAGTTTGACGGGACAGGGAAGGCAGAGGGACACAGATACGCAGTATTTT
.	TRBJ1-4	.	TRBV30	CAWSVRSGNEKLFF	TGTGCCTGGAGTGTTCGCAGTGGTAATGAAAAACTGTTTTTT
TRBD1	TRBJ2-7	few	TRBV27	CASSLGPTGPQSYEQYF	TGTGCCAGCAGTTTAGGTCCGACAGGGCCCCAGTCCTACGAGCAGTACTTC
.	TRBJ1-1	few	TRBV20-1	CSASGRLNTEAFF	TGCAGTGCTAGCGGGCGTCTGAACACTGAAGCTTTCTTT
TRBD1	TRBJ2-6	.	TRBV29-1	CSVGGQAGTVLTF	TGCAGCGTTGGGGGACAGGCGGGGACCGTCCTGACTTTC
TRBD1	TRBJ2-7	.	TRBV20-1	CSARTGFPYEQYF	TGCAGTGCCAGGACAGGATTCCCCTACGAGCAGTACTTC
TRBD2	TRBJ2-1	.	TRBV20-1	CSARDLSSGVRGQFF	TGCAGTGCTAGAGATCTGTCTAGCGGGGTCCGCGGGCAGTTCTTC
.	TRBJ2-4	.	TRBV7-9	CASSVTGPVGTKNIQYF	TGTGCCAGCAGCGTAACAGGACCCGTTGGGACCAAAAACATTCAGTACTTC
.	TRBJ2-7	.	TRBV4-1	CASSQEPAGPPYEQYF	TGCGCCAGCAGCCAAGAACCAGCGGGTCCGCCCTACGAGCAGTACTTC
TRBD2	TRBJ2-5	few	TRBV7-9	CASSFRLTSGKETQYF	TGTGCCAGCAGCTTCCGCCTGACTAGCGGGAAAGAGACCCAGTACTTC
TRBD2	TRBJ2-7	.	TRBV27	CASSELAGGGYEQYF	TGTGCCAGCAGTGAACTAGCGGGAGGAGGTTACGAGCAGTACTTC
TRBD2	TRBJ2-1	.	TRBV7-2	CASSSSLAASYNEQFF	TGTGCCAGCAGCTCGTCGCTAGCGGCCTCCTACAATGAGCAGTTCTTC
.	TRBJ2-5	.	TRBV21-1	CASSKTAYQETQYF	TGTGCCAGCAGCAAGACGGCCTACCAAGAGACCCAGTACTTC
.	TRBJ2-3	.	TRBV20-1	CSATHADTQYF	TGCAGTGCTACTCATGCAGATACGCAGTATTTT
.	TRBJ2-5	.	TRBV20-1	CSARLGAETQYF	TGCAGTGCCAGGTTGGGGGCGGAGACCCAGTACTTC